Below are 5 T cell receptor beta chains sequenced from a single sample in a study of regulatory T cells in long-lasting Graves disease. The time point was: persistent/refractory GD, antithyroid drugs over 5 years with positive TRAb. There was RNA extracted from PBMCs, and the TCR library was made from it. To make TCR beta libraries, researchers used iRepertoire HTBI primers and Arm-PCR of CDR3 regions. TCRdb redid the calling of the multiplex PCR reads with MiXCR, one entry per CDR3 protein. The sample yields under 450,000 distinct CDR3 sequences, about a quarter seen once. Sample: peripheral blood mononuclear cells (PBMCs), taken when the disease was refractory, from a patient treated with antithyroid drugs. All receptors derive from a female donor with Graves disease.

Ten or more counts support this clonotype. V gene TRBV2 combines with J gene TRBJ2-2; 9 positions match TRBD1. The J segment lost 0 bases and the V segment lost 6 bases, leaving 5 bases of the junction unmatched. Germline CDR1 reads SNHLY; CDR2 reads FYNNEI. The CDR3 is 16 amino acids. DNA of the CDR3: TGTGCCAGCAGCTTACAGGGGGCCTCGAACACCGGGGAGCTGTTTTTT. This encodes CASSLQGASNTGELFF.

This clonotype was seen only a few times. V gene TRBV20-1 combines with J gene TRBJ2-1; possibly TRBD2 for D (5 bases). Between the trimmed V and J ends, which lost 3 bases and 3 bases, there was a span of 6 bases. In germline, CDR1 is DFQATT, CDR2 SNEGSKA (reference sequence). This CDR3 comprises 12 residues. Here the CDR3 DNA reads TGCAGTGCTAGGGACTTCTACAATGAGCAGTTCTTC. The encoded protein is CSARDFYNEQFF.

Here the CDR3 DNA reads TGTGCCAGCAGCCCTTATCCGGGACAGGGCTACGGGGAGCTGTTTTTT. Amino acid sequence: CASSPYPGQGYGELFF. The chain employs TRBV7-3 and TRBJ2-2; TRBD1 matches at 9 bases. CDR3 size: 16 residues. Germline trimming cut 5 bases from V and 7 bases from J; bases unmatched to any gene: 11. Germline-derived CDR1 and CDR2 are SGHTA and FQGTGA.

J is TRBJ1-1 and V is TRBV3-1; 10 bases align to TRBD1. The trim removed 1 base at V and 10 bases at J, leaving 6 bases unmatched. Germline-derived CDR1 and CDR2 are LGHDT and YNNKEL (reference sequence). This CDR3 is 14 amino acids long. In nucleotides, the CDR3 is TGTGCCAGCAGCCAAGTCAGGGGACAGGGGAGAGCTTTCTTT. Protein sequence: CASSQVRGQGRAFF.

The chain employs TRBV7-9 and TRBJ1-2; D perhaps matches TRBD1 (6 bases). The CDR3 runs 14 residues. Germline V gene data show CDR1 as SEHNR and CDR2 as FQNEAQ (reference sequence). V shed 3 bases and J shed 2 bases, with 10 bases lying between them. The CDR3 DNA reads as TGTGCCAGCAGCTTGGACAGCCTGAACTATGGCTACACCTTC. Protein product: CASSLDSLNYGYTF.